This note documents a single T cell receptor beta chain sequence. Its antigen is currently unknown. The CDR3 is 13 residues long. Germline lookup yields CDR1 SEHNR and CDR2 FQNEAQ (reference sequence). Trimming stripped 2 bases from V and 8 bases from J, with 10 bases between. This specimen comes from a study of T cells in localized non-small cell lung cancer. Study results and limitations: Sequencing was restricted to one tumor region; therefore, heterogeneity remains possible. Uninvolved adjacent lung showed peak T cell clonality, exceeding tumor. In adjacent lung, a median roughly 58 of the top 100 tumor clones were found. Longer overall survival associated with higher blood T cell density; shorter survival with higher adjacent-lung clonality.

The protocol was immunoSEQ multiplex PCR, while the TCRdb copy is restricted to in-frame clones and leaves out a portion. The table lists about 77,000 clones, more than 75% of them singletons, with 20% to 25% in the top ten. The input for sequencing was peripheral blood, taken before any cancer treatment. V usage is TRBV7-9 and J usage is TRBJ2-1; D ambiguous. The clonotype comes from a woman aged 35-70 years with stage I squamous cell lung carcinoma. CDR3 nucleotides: TGTGCCAGCAGCTTAACGGAACGCTATGAGCAGTTCTTC. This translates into CASSLTERYEQFF.